The 24 T cell receptor beta chains listed next were all sequenced from one sample in a study of blood T cell repertoires in COVID-19. Measured with immunoSEQ multiplex PCR; TCRdb has only the in-frame clones, and not every one. The table shows about 180,000 clones, with roughly 90% occurring only once. The sequencing input was peripheral blood. All receptors derive from a man between 45 and 60 years old with acute or convalescent COVID-19.

For the CDR3, the DNA is TGTGCCAGCAGTTTATCCCAGACAGGGGGCTATGGCTACACCTTC. Protein sequence: CASSLSQTGGYGYTF. This chain connects TRBV27 to TRBJ1-2, with TRBD1 identical over 9 bases. Trimming removed 0 bases from V and 4 bases from J; junction bases left unmatched: 3. This CDR3 contains 15 residues. Looked up from germline, CDR1 is MNHEY and CDR2 is SMNVEV (reference sequence).

The J gene is TRBJ2-5, the V gene TRBV5-5, with 7 bases lining up with TRBD2. Germline lookup yields CDR1 SGHKS and CDR2 YYEKEE (reference sequence). V trimming: 0 bases; J trimming: 4 bases; junction bases outside the gene matches: 3. This CDR3 has 14 residues. The DNA of the CDR3 is TGTGCCAGCAGCTTGGGGACTAGTTTAGAGACCCAGTACTTC. Protein sequence: CASSLGTSLETQYF.

The V gene is TRBV30, the J gene TRBJ2-4, with 8 bases that match TRBD2. This CDR3 contains 13 residues. CDR1 and CDR2 (germline): GTSNPN, SVGIG (reference sequence). J gave up 8 bases and V 1 base, and 4 bases lay outside the gene matches. The CDR3 loop reads CAWSDSGRYIQYF. The CDR3 DNA reads TGTGCCTGGAGTGACAGCGGGAGATACATTCAGTACTTC.

This clone was counted only a few times. This chain uses TRBV19 with TRBJ1-5; 8 bases are shared with TRBD1. The CDR3 is 17 amino acids. Germline trimming cut 3 bases from V and 4 bases from J; bases unmatched to any gene: 11. Germline-derived CDR1 and CDR2 are LNHDA and SQIVND (reference sequence). CDR3 in amino acids: CASSIVTGGPRNQPQHF. The CDR3 nucleotides are TGTGCCAGTAGTATTGTTACAGGGGGGCCTAGGAATCAGCCCCAGCATTTT.

The chain joins TRBV29-1 to TRBJ1-1, with a tentative D call TRBD1 (5 bases). The V end was cut by 6 bases, the J end by 4 bases, with 12 bases between. The germline V gene encodes CDR1 SQVTM and CDR2 ANQGSEA. CDR3 length: 12 amino acids. The CDR3 region has the DNA TGCAGCGTGGGGAGGGGAGGCACTGAAGCTTTCTTT. Its translation is CSVGRGGTEAFF.

The rearrangement joins TRBV2 to TRBJ2-6; D might be TRBD2 (5 bases). Germline-derived CDR1 and CDR2 are SNHLY and FYNNEI. The V gene lost 3 bases and the J gene lost 3 bases, with 18 bases spanning the gap. The CDR3 is made up of 18 amino acids. CDR3 sequence reads: CASSDMGRLRDGANVLTF. In DNA form, the CDR3 reads TGTGCCAGCAGTGATATGGGCAGACTCCGGGATGGGGCCAACGTCCTGACTTTC. The variable domain in full, completed from reference TRBV2 and TRBJ2-6, reads EPEVTQTPSHQVTQMGQEVILRCVPISNHLYFYWYRQILGQKVEFLVSFYNNEISEKSEIFDDQFSVERPDGSNFTLKIRSTKLEDSAMYFCASSDMGRLRDGANVLTFGAGSRLTVL.

This clone was seen only once. The chain couples TRBV11-2 to TRBJ1-1; the D is unclear. The CDR3 runs 13 residues. The germline CDR1 and CDR2 sequences are SGHAT and FQNNGV. V lost 0 bases to trimming and J lost 6 bases, with 8 bases between them. The chain's CDR3 is CASSLEFGAEAFF. CDR3 in DNA: TGTGCCAGCAGCTTAGAATTCGGAGCTGAAGCTTTCTTT.

This chain joins TRBV24-1 and TRBJ2-2, with 11 bases identical to TRBD1. The CDR3 contains 16 residues. V trimming: 4 bases; J trimming: 7 bases; junction bases outside the gene matches: 7. Germline V gene lookup returns CDR1 KGHDR and CDR2 SFDVKD. CDR3 residues: CATSETPGQGVGELFF. The CDR3 region has the DNA TGTGCCACCAGTGAGACGCCGGGACAGGGGGTCGGGGAGCTGTTTTTT.

V gene TRBV13 combines with J gene TRBJ2-1, with D possibly being TRBD2 (6 bases). Germline V gene data show CDR1 as PRHDT and CDR2 as FYEKMQ (reference sequence). CDR3 length: 12 residues. V gave up 2 bases and J gave up 10 bases, with 9 bases separating them. This CDR3 reads CASSLRREEQFF. The CDR3 bases are TGTGCCAGCAGCTTACGCCGGGAGGAGCAGTTCTTC.

This clone was found once. The J gene is TRBJ2-3, the V gene TRBV3-1 (or the pseudogene TRBV3-2); D possibly corresponds to TRBD2 (6 bases). The germline gives CDR1 LGHDT, CDR2 YNNKEL (reference sequence). V lost 0 bases, J lost 4 bases, and 8 bases lay in between. The CDR3 is 14 residues long. CDR3: CASSQDWRADTQYF. CDR3 bases: TGTGCCAGCAGCCAAGACTGGAGGGCAGATACGCAGTATTTT.

The chain couples TRBV7-8 to TRBJ2-3; D uncertain. V was cut by 5 bases and J by 4 bases, with 16 bases left in between. Per germline, CDR1 SGHVS and CDR2 FQNEAQ. This CDR3 has 15 residues. The CDR3 sequence is CASSPLAAEADTQYF. The CDR3 DNA follows: TGTGCCAGCAGCCCTTTAGCTGCCGAGGCAGATACGCAGTATTTT.

The CDR3 loop is CSAGQGRGYTF. The CDR3 DNA is TGCAGTGCTGGTCAGGGTCGTGGCTACACCTTC. The chain links TRBV20-1 to TRBJ1-2, with a weak D call TRBD1 (5 bases). Looked up from germline, CDR1 is DFQATT and CDR2 is SNEGSKA (reference sequence). This CDR3 is built from 11 residues. The V gene lost 5 bases and the J gene lost 7 bases, with 11 bases spanning the gap.

The rearrangement uses TRBV6-5 and TRBJ1-5; TRBD1 aligns across 8 bases. The V gene end was trimmed by 4 bases and the J gene end by 2 bases; junction bases not matched to a gene: 4. This CDR3 is 15 amino acids long. CDR1 is MNHEY and CDR2 is SVGAGI in the germline V gene. The CDR3: CASSFQGAGNQPQHF. The CDR3 nucleotides read TGTGCCAGCAGTTTTCAGGGGGCGGGCAATCAGCCCCAGCATTTT.

This clone was seen once. This chain uses TRBV28 with TRBJ1-4; the match to TRBD1 covers 10 bases. V dropped 2 bases and J dropped 0; count of bases not matched to a gene: 6. Germline V gene sequence: CDR1 MDHEN, CDR2 SYDVKM. The CDR3 is made up of 18 amino acids. The CDR3 protein is CASSLLGTGEATNEKLFF. The CDR3 region has the DNA TGTGCCAGCAGTTTACTAGGGACAGGGGAGGCAACTAATGAAAAACTGTTTTTT.

The V and J genes are TRBV10-3 and TRBJ2-3; 8 bases match TRBD2. CDR1 is ENHRY and CDR2 is SYGVKD in the germline V gene. The ends lost 0 bases at V and 3 bases at J; junction bases unmatched: 11. CDR3 length equals 18 residues. CDR3 loop: CAISESHSGTSVTDTQYF. In DNA form, the CDR3 reads TGTGCCATCAGTGAGTCCCACTCCGGGACTAGTGTTACAGATACGCAGTATTTT.

The V and J genes are TRBV19 and TRBJ2-7; TRBD2 matches at 13 bases. This CDR3 has 15 amino acids. Germline assignment: CDR1 LNHDA and CDR2 SQIVND (reference sequence). J was trimmed by 2 bases and V by 5 bases; bases with no gene match: 3. Here the CDR3 DNA reads TGTGCCAGTAGTTTGGGACTAGCGGGACCCTACGAGCAGTACTTC. The encoded protein is CASSLGLAGPYEQYF.

This clone has only a few counts. The chain uses TRBV7-3 and TRBJ2-1; 11 nucleotides line up with TRBD2. The length of the CDR3 is 15 residues. In germline, CDR1 is SGHTA, CDR2 FQGTGA. V gave up 5 bases and J gave up 3 bases; unmatched junction bases: 3. The CDR3 sequence: CASSQGLADYNEQFF. The DNA for the CDR3 is TGTGCCAGCAGCCAGGGACTAGCGGACTACAATGAGCAGTTCTTC.

The chain couples TRBV5-8 to TRBJ2-7; no definite D call. The CDR3 runs to 15 residues. Germline V CDR1 and CDR2: SGHTS, YDEGEE. The ends were cut back, 0 bases at V and 2 bases at J, with 12 bases in the middle. CDR3 residues: CASSLGGGGTYEQYF. CDR3 DNA: TGTGCCAGCAGCTTGGGAGGCGGCGGCACCTACGAGCAGTACTTC.

This clone was found a few times. The chain uses TRBV7-9 and TRBJ1-1, with D unresolved. Germline-derived CDR1 and CDR2 are SEHNR and FQNEAQ (reference sequence). Between the trimmed V and J ends, which lost 5 bases and 7 bases, there was a span of 8 bases. The CDR3 covers 11 residues. CDR3 residues: CASSLNIEAFF. The CDR3 DNA follows: TGTGCCAGCAGCCTAAATATTGAAGCTTTCTTT.

The genes are TRBV7-9 and TRBJ1-1, with D perhaps matching TRBD1 (5 bases). The V and J ends lost 3 bases and 1 base respectively, with 12 bases between them. The germline gives CDR1 SEHNR, CDR2 FQNEAQ (reference sequence). CDR3 size: 15 residues. CDR3 coding DNA: TGTGCCAGCAGCTTCCCGGGACTCAGGAACACTGAAGCTTTCTTT. Translation: CASSFPGLRNTEAFF.

V is TRBV20-1 and J is TRBJ1-5; D perhaps matches TRBD1 (6 bases). CDR3 length equals 14 residues. CDR1 DFQATT and CDR2 SNEGSKA come from the germline V gene (reference sequence). V was trimmed by 3 bases and J by 1 base, leaving 10 bases between them. This chain's CDR3 is CSASLQGSNQPQHF. For the CDR3, the DNA is TGCAGTGCTAGTTTACAGGGAAGCAATCAGCCCCAGCATTTT.

This chain connects TRBV10-1 to TRBJ1-3; D gene unclear. V was cut by 5 bases and J by 4 bases, with 3 bases left in between. CDR3 length equals 11 residues. Germline CDR1 WNHNN, CDR2 SYGVQD (reference sequence). The CDR3 bases are TGCGCCAGCAGTATAGGAAACACCATATATTTT. Translation: CASSIGNTIYF.

CDR3 in amino acids: CASSEGQANTGELFF. CDR3 in DNA: TGTGCCAGCTCCGAGGGACAGGCGAACACCGGGGAGCTGTTTTTT. The chain links TRBV18 to TRBJ2-2, with 8 bases matching TRBD1. Trimming removed 6 bases from V and 0 bases from J; junction bases left unmatched: 3. The germline V gene has CDR1 KGHSH and CDR2 LQKENI. There are 15 residues in the CDR3.

The rearrangement links TRBV2 to TRBJ2-7; perhaps TRBD1 as D (6 bases). Looked up from germline, CDR1 is SNHLY and CDR2 is FYNNEI. V was trimmed by 6 bases and J by 2 bases, leaving 14 bases between them. The CDR3 loop spans 14 amino acids. The CDR3 DNA is TGTGCCAGCAGAACTAGGACAGAGGCCTACGAGCAGTACTTC. Translating it yields CASRTRTEAYEQYF.